This is a list of T cell receptor beta chains from one sample in a study of T cell responses to AZD1222 COVID-19 vaccine. Sequenced by immunoSEQ multiplex PCR; TCRdb stores in-frame clones only, minus some. The sample includes roughly 100,000 clones, 90% of them seen just once. Sequenced here: peripheral blood, sampled on day 0 of AZD1222 vaccination. These receptors all stem from an adult in good health. Each CDR3 is given with its conserved first and last residue. The order of the fields is V gene, D gene, J gene, clone size, CDR3 DNA, CDR3 protein. A D gene is named only where the DNA matches it firmly. Expanded clones are given a class, and other clones once, few, many or no size at all.

TRBV27	TRBD1	TRBJ1-2	.	TGTGCCAGCAGCGCCGGGGACAGAACGCACTATGGCTACACCTTC	CASSAGDRTHYGYTF
TRBV15	.	TRBJ1-5	.	TGTGCCACCAGCAACAGGGTTAGTCAGCCCCAGCATTTT	CATSNRVSQPQHF
TRBV9	.	TRBJ1-3	once	TGTGCCAGCAGCGTAGCTCTAGGGGGCTCTGGAAACACCATATATTTT	CASSVALGGSGNTIYF
TRBV6-5	.	TRBJ1-1	.	TGTGCCAGCAGTTACTCGATGGACACTGAAGCTTTCTTT	CASSYSMDTEAFF
TRBV28	TRBD1	TRBJ1-4	once	TGTGCCAGCAGTTCCCCCGGGACAGCCGATGAAAAACTGTTTTTT	CASSSPGTADEKLFF
TRBV5-1	.	TRBJ1-1	.	TGCGCCAGCAGCTTGGTGCGACCACAGGGCGATCAGTTTCGTACTGAAGCTTTCTTT	CASSLVRPQGDQFRTEAFF
TRBV9	.	TRBJ2-5	.	TGTGCCAGCAGCTCAGGCACCCGAGGAGGGACCCAGTACTTC	CASSSGTRGGTQYF
TRBV28	.	TRBJ1-2	few	TGTGCCAGCAGGGAGACCGGGGGCGGTGGCTACACCTTC	CASRETGGGGYTF
TRBV15	.	TRBJ1-5	.	TGTGCCACCAGCAGAGGGCAGATTGAGGGTCAGCCCCAGCATTTT	CATSRGQIEGQPQHF
TRBV10-3	.	TRBJ1-3	.	TGTGCCATCCCCCGACAAGTCGCGGGGCTCCCTGGAAACACCATATATTTT	CAIPRQVAGLPGNTIYF
TRBV10-1	TRBD1	TRBJ1-1	.	TGCGCCAGCAGTGATATAGGGGGCGTCGCTGAAGCTTTCTTT	CASSDIGGVAEAFF
TRBV7-9	.	TRBJ2-3	.	TGTGCCAGCAGCCCGCGCCTCACAGATACGCAGTATTTT	CASSPRLTDTQYF
TRBV7-9	TRBD2	TRBJ2-7	.	TGTGCCAGCAGCTTACCGGGGGGCTCCTACGAGCAGTACTTC	CASSLPGGSYEQYF
TRBV18	TRBD2	TRBJ2-5	.	TGTGCCAGCTCACCAGATTCTAGCGGGGTACAAGAGACCCAGTACTTC	CASSPDSSGVQETQYF
TRBV19	.	TRBJ1-5	.	TGTGCCAGTAGTATATCGGGGTGGTATAGCAATCAGCCCCAGCATTTT	CASSISGWYSNQPQHF
TRBV6-1	.	TRBJ1-4	.	TGTGCCAGCAGTGATTTACAGGGAGCTCTAGAAAAACTGTTTTTT	CASSDLQGALEKLFF
TRBV19	.	TRBJ1-5	.	TGTGCCAGTAGTACAGGGGTAGGCCAGCCCCAGCATTTT	CASSTGVGQPQHF
TRBV6-5	.	TRBJ1-6	few	TGTGCCAGCAGTACCGGGAACTATAATTCACCCCTCCACTTT	CASSTGNYNSPLHF
TRBV2	.	TRBJ1-2	.	TGTGCCAGCAGTGAAGCACAGCCATACTATGGCTACACCTTC	CASSEAQPYYGYTF
TRBV27	TRBD1	TRBJ1-2	.	TGTGCCAGCGGATTTCGGGACAGCCTCTATGGCTACACCTTC	CASGFRDSLYGYTF
TRBV27	.	TRBJ1-2	.	TGTGCCAGCAGTCCTGAGGGGTGGGGCTACACCTTC	CASSPEGWGYTF
TRBV5-5	TRBD1	TRBJ1-5	.	TGTGCCAGCAGCTTAGGGGAGGGACAGATAAATCAGCCCCAGCATTTT	CASSLGEGQINQPQHF
TRBV7-2	TRBD1	TRBJ1-5	.	TGTGCCAGCAGCTTAGGACAGGGGCCGAGCTACTATAGCAATCAGCCCCAGCATTTT	CASSLGQGPSYYSNQPQHF
TRBV5-1	.	TRBJ2-2	.	TGCGCCAGCAGCTTGGATGTCTCTTGGAGGGGGGAGCTGTTTTTT	CASSLDVSWRGELFF
TRBV2	.	TRBJ1-6	.	TGTGCCAGCAGTGAACAGGACGGCCATAATTCACCCCTCCACTTT	CASSEQDGHNSPLHF
TRBV7-9	.	TRBJ1-1	.	TGTGCCAGCAGCTTATCACATCCGAACACTGAAGCTTTCTTT	CASSLSHPNTEAFF
TRBV6-5	.	TRBJ1-2	.	TGTGCCAGCGCGACAGGAGATGGCTACACCTTC	CASATGDGYTF
TRBV7-3	.	TRBJ2-1	.	TGTGCCAGCAGCTTAGGGAATGAGCAGTTCTTC	CASSLGNEQFF
TRBV5-1	.	TRBJ1-2	.	TGCGCCAGCAGCTTGGGTCTGGGACACCGGTATGGCTACACCTTC	CASSLGLGHRYGYTF
TRBV6-4	TRBD1	TRBJ2-1	.	TGTGCCAGCAGTGACTCGGGGGGACAGGGAGGCAATGAGCAGTTCTTC	CASSDSGGQGGNEQFF
TRBV4-2	.	TRBJ1-2	.	TGTGCCAGCAGCCAAGGCCAGGGAGGGGACTATGGCTACACCTTC	CASSQGQGGDYGYTF
TRBV27	.	TRBJ2-1	.	TGTGCCAGCAGCCTCGCCGGTGCCTACAATGAGCAGTTCTTC	CASSLAGAYNEQFF
TRBV19	.	TRBJ1-5	.	TGTGCCAGTAGCCCCCGGCAGGTTAGCAATCAGCCCCAGCATTTT	CASSPRQVSNQPQHF
TRBV5-4	.	TRBJ2-3	.	TGTGCCAGCAGCTTGGGGGTACTCACAGATACGCAGTATTTT	CASSLGVLTDTQYF
TRBV5-1	.	TRBJ2-7	.	TGCGCCAGCGCCGGGGGTGACGAGCAGTACTTC	CASAGGDEQYF
TRBV4-1	.	TRBJ1-4	.	TGCGCCAGCAGCCCGCTGTTCAAGGGTGATGGAGAAAAACTGTTTTTT	CASSPLFKGDGEKLFF
TRBV19	.	TRBJ2-2	.	TGTGCCAGTAAGGAACTGAACACCGGGGAGCTGTTTTTT	CASKELNTGELFF
TRBV7-8	.	TRBJ1-2	few	TGTGCCAGCAGCCGAGGGCTGGGGAACTATGGCTACACCTTC	CASSRGLGNYGYTF
TRBV4-1	.	TRBJ1-2	.	TGCGCCAGCAGCCAAGCGCAGGCAGGGTTAAATGGCTACACCTTC	CASSQAQAGLNGYTF
TRBV19	TRBD1	TRBJ1-2	.	TGTGCCAGTAGTTATTCAGGGGGAGGCTACACCTTC	CASSYSGGGYTF
TRBV20-1	.	TRBJ2-7	once	TGCAGTGCTAGTCGGCAGGGGACCTACGAGCAGTACTTC	CSASRQGTYEQYF
TRBV6-1	.	TRBJ1-2	.	TGTGCCAGCAGTGATGGGAGTTGGGGCATCGACTATGGCTACACCTTC	CASSDGSWGIDYGYTF
TRBV5-1	.	TRBJ2-1	.	TGCGCCAGCAGCTTAAGTCCCGTCAACAATGAGCAGTTCTTC	CASSLSPVNNEQFF
TRBV7-9	.	TRBJ1-1	.	TGTGCCAGCAGCTTAGAACTCGGAGGGGAAGCTTTCTTT	CASSLELGGEAFF
TRBV21-1	.	TRBJ2-1	.	TGTGCCAGCAGCAATGCTATGGAAAGCTCCTACAATGAGCAGTTCTTC	CASSNAMESSYNEQFF
TRBV12-3/TRBV12-4	.	TRBJ1-2	.	TGTGCCAGCAGGTCCGGGCTTAACTATGGCTACACCTTC	CASRSGLNYGYTF